This T cell receptor (beta chain) was profiled in a study of blood T cell repertoires in COVID-19. In the study overall: Italy, Spain and the United States were the sources of the convalescent and acute COVID-19 samples. Sources were T cells, B-cell-depleted T cells, or PBMCs; the material itself was cDNA or gDNA.

Trimming removed 9 bases from V and 7 bases from J; junction bases left unmatched: 9. CDR1 and CDR2 from the germline V gene are LNHDA and SQIVND (reference sequence). There are 14 residues in the CDR3. Original methodology: It was from reference gene primer amplification that nucleated cell counts were estimated. Assay: immunoSEQ multiplex PCR; the TCRdb copy retains only in-frame clones and omits some. V and J calls and clone size are copied from that table; D and trimming were computed from the DNA. This table has 170,000 or so clones, approximately 84% appearing once. The V and J genes are TRBV19 and TRBJ1-5; 10 bases fit TRBD1. The sample was peripheral blood. This clonotype originated in a young man with active or convalescent COVID-19. The CDR3: CASQTGGAGQPQHF. In nucleotides, the CDR3 is TGTGCCAGCCAGACAGGGGGCGCAGGGCAGCCCCAGCATTTT.